The clone carrying this T cell receptor beta chain was seen just once. The protocol was immunoSEQ multiplex PCR, while the TCRdb copy is restricted to in-frame clones and leaves out a portion. This sample has tens of thousands of clones, with 90% to 95% found just once. The sample belongs to a study of T cell changes during pregnancy in multiple sclerosis. The CDR3 spans 16 residues. V trimming: 1 base; J trimming: 0 bases; junction bases outside the gene matches: 3. Germline V lookup: CDR1 SGHAT, CDR2 FQNNGV. This clonotype was obtained from a female donor with multiple sclerosis, enrolled in a pregnancy study. The material sequenced was CD8+ T cells from peripheral blood mononuclear cells, taken after pregnancy. V is TRBV11-2 and J is TRBJ2-1; 7 nucleotides line up with TRBD2. The CDR3 DNA reads TGTGCCAGCAGCTTAGTTCCTAGCGGCTCCTACAATGAGCAGTTCTTC. It yields the protein CASSLVPSGSYNEQFF. Combining the CDR3 with reference TRBV11-2 and TRBJ2-1 gives the whole variable domain EAGVAQSPRYKIIEKRQSVAFWCNPISGHATLYWYQQILGQGPKLLIQFQNNGVVDDSQLPKDRFSAERLKGVDSTLKIQPAKLEDSAVYLCASSLVPSGSYNEQFFGPGTRLTVL.